This paragraph covers one T cell receptor beta chain sequence. The same CDR3 also results from other DNA sequences found in this sample. The sample originates from a study of shared clonotypes between healthy human individuals. CD45RO negativity and positive selection for CCR7 defined naive CD8 cells, a population that excluded terminally differentiated effector memory CD45RA+ cells. TCRdb keeps only in-frame clones here, not all; method: immunoSEQ multiplex PCR. The sample records roughly 2 million clones, just under 95% being singletons. Trimming pared 3 bases from V and 2 bases from J, leaving 8 bases between. CDR3 length: 13 amino acids. CDR1 is MNHNS and CDR2 is SASEGT in the germline V gene.

The specimen sequenced was naive CD8+ T cells sorted from blood. The sequence derives from a young man in good health. The V and J genes are TRBV6-1 and TRBJ2-7; no definite D call. The chain's CDR3 is CASSEAGTYEQYF. In DNA, the CDR3 is TGTGCCAGCAGTGAGGCAGGCACCTACGAGCAGTACTTC.